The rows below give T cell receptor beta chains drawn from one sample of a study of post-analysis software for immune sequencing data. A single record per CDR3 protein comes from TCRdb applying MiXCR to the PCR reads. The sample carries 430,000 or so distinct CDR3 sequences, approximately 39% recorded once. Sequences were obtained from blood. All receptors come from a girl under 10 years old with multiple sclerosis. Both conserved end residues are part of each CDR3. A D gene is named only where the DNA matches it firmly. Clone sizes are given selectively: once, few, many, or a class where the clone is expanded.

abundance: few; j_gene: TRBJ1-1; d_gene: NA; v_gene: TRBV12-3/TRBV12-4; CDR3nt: TGTGCCAGCAGCCTAACAGGGTTTCGCTCTGAAGCTTTCTTT; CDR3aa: CASSLTGFRSEAFF
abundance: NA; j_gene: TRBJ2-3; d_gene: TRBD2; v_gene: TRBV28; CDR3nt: TGTGCCAGCACCCCCGGGGGGTGGCAGTATTTT; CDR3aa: CASTPGGWQYF
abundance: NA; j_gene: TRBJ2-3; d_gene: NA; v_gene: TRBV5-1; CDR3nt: TGCGCCAGCAGCTTGGATCATGCAGATACGCAGTATTTT; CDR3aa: CASSLDHADTQYF
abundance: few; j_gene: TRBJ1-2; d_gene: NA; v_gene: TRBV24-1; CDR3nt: TGTGCCACCAGTGACCCCTCAGGGGACTATGGCTACACCTTC; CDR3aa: CATSDPSGDYGYTF
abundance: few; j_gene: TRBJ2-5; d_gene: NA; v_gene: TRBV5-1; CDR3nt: TGCGCCAGCAGCTTGGCCATGGTAGAACTCAAAGAGACCCAGTACTTC; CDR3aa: CASSLAMVELKETQYF
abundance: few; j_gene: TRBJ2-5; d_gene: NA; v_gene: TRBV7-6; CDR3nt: TGTGCCAGCAGCTTAGGAGTAATTAGGGCAGAGACCCAGTACTTC; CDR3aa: CASSLGVIRAETQYF
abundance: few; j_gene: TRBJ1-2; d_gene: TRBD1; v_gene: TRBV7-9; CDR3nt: TGTGCCAGCAGCTTAGGTTCGGTCCGGGACAGGGATTATGGCTACACCTTC; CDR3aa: CASSLGSVRDRDYGYTF
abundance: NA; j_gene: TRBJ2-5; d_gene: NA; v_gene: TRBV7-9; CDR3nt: TGTGCCAGCAGCTTAGGACGCAGGAGCTACCAAGAGACCCAGTACTTC; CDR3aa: CASSLGRRSYQETQYF
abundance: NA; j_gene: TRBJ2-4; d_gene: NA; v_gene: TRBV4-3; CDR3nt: TGCGCCAGCAGCCGCCAGGGAACCCAAGCCAAAAACATTCAGTACTTC; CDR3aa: CASSRQGTQAKNIQYF
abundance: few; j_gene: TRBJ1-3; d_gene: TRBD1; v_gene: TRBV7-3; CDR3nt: TGTGCCAGCAGCTTCACAGGGGGCGCGGGAAACACCATATATTTT; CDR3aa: CASSFTGGAGNTIYF
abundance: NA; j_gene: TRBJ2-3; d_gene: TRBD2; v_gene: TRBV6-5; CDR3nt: TGTGCCAGCAGCTCTGGACTAGTGGTTAGCACCGATACGCAGTATTTT; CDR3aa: CASSSGLVVSTDTQYF
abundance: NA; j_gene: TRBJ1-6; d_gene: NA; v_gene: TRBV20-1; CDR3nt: TGCAGTGCTAGGGACCCAAGCTCCTATAATTCACCCCTCCACTTT; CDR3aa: CSARDPSSYNSPLHF
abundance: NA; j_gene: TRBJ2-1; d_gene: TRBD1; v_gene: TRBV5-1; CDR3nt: TGCGCCAGCAGCTTGTGGGACAGGGTAAAAAATGAGCAGTTCTTC; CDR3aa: CASSLWDRVKNEQFF
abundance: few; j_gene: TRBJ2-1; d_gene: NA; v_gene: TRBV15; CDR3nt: TGTGCCACCAGCAGAGGTAGCGCCCTATACAATGAGCAGTTCTTC; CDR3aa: CATSRGSALYNEQFF
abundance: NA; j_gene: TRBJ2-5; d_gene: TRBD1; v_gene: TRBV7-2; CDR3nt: TGTACCAGCAGCTTTCCACAGGGGGCGCGGGAGACCCAGTACTTC; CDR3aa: CTSSFPQGARETQYF
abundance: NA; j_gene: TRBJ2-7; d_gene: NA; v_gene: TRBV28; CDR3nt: TGTGCCAGCAGCACCGCTATATACGAGCAGTACTTC; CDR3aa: CASSTAIYEQYF
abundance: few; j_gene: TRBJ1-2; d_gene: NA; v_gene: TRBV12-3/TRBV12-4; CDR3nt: TGTGTCAGCAGTCTAAGTTCCGGGACGCCTGGCTATGGCTACACCTTC; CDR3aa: CVSSLSSGTPGYGYTF
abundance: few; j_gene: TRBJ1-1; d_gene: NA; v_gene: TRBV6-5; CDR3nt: TGTGCCAGCAGTTACGGGGCCGGCACTGAAGCTTTCTTT; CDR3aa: CASSYGAGTEAFF
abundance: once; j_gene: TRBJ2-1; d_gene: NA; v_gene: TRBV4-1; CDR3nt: TGCGCCAGCAGCCCGGGGATGGCGACGGGCAATGAGCAGTTCTTC; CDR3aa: CASSPGMATGNEQFF
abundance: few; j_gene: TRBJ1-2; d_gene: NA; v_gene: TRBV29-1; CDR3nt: TGCAGCGTTGAAATGGGCTATGGCTACACCTTC; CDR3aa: CSVEMGYGYTF
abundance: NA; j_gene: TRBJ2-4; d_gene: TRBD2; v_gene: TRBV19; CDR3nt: TGTGCCAGTAGTATAGCGCGGGAGGACATTCAGTACTTC; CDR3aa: CASSIAREDIQYF
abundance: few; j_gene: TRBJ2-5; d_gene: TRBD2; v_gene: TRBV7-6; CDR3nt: TGTGCCAGCAGCATAGTTGGGGAGGGACAAGAGACCCAGTACTTC; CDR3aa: CASSIVGEGQETQYF
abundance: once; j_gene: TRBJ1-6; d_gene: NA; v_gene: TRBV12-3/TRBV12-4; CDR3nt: TGTGCCAGCAGCCCAATGACAGCACCCCTCCACTTT; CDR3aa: CASSPMTAPLHF
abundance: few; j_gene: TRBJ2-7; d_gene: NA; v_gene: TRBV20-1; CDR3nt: TGCAGTGCTAGAGCAACGCCCCCTGGGTACGAGCAGTACTTC; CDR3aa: CSARATPPGYEQYF
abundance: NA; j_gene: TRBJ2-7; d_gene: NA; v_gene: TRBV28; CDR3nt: TGTGCCAGCAGCACCAGGGGTTTGACCTACGAGCAGTACTTC; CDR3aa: CASSTRGLTYEQYF
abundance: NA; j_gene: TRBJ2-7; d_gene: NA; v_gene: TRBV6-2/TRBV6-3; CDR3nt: TGTGCCAGCAGTCAACCACCTGGGCAGTACTTC; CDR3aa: CASSQPPGQYF
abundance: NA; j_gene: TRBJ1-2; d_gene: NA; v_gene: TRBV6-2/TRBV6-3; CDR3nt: TGTGCCAGCAGGCCTACAGATTACTATGGCTACACCTTC; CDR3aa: CASRPTDYYGYTF
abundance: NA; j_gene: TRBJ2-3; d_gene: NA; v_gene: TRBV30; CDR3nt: TGTGCCTGGACTAGATCTCCAGGTACGCAGTATTTT; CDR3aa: CAWTRSPGTQYF
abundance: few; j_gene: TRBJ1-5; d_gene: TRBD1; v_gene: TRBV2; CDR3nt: TGTGCCAGCAGTGCCCGACAGGGTTCGAGCAATCAGCCCCAGCATTTT; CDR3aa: CASSARQGSSNQPQHF
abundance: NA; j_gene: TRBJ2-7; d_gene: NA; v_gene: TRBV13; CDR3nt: TGTGCCAGCAGTCCGGGACTTACAACCTACGAGCAGTACTTC; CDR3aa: CASSPGLTTYEQYF
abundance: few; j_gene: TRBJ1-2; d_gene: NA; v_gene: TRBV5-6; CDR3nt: TGTGCCAGCAGTTCGGGACGTTTGGAGGGCTACACCTTC; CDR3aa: CASSSGRLEGYTF
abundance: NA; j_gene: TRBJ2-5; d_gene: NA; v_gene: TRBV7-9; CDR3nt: TGTGCCAGCAGCTCCTTGGGGACCCACCAAGAGACCCAGTACTTC; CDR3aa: CASSSLGTHQETQYF
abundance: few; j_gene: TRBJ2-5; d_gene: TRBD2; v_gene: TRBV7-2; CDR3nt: TGTGCCAGCAGCTGGACTAGCGGGGGGCCGGATCAGTACTTC; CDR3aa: CASSWTSGGPDQYF
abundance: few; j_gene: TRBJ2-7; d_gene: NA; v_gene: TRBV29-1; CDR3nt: TGCAGCGTTGAGGGACCCAATCCTAACAGCTTCTCCTACGAGCAGTACTTC; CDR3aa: CSVEGPNPNSFSYEQYF
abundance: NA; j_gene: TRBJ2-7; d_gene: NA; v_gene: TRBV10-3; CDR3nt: TGTGCCATCAGGGTTCGATTAACCTACGAGCAGTACTTC; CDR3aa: CAIRVRLTYEQYF
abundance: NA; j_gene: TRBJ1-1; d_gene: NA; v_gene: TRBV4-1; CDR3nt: TGCGCCAGCAGCCAAGTCTGGAGGAACACTGAAGCTTTCTTT; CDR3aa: CASSQVWRNTEAFF
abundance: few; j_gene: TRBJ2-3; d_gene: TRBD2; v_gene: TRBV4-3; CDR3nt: TGCGCCAGCAGCCAAGGGGGTAGCGGGAGGACAGATACGCAGTATTTT; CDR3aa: CASSQGGSGRTDTQYF
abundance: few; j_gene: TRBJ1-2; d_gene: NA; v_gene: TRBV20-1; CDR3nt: TGCAGTGCTACAGGGTTTCGTGGCTACACCTTC; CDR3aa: CSATGFRGYTF
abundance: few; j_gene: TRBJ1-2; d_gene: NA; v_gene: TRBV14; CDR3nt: TGTGCCAGCAGCCAATGGTCGAGCGGTAGCCCTAACTATGGCTACACCTTC; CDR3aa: CASSQWSSGSPNYGYTF
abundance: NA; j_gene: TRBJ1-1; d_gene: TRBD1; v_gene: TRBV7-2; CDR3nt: TGTGCCAGCAGCTTAGTGATCAGGGGGCACGCTTTCTTT; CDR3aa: CASSLVIRGHAFF
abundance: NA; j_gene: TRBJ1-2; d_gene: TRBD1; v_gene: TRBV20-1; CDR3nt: TGCAGTGCTAGAGATGAGGAGGGGGCGATTTCTGGCTACACCTTC; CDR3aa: CSARDEEGAISGYTF
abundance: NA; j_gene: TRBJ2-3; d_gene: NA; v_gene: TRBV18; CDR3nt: TGTGCCAGCTGGGGACCCTACACAGATACGCAGTATTTT; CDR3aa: CASWGPYTDTQYF
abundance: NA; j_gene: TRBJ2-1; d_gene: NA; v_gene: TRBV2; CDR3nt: TGTGCCAGCATAGGCCTAGAGGGGTACAATGAGCAGTTCTTC; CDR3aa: CASIGLEGYNEQFF
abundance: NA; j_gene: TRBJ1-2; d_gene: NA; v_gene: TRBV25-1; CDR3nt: TGTGCCAGCAGTGATTCGCTCTCCTACACCTTC; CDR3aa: CASSDSLSYTF
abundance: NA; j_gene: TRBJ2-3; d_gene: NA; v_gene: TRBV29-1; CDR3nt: TGCAGCGACAGGGGAGGGACAGATGCGCAGTATTTT; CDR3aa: CSDRGGTDAQYF
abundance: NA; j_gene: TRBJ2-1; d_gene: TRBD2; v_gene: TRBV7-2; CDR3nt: TGTGCCAGCAGCTTAGCGCCAGCGGGGGCAGGCAATGAGCAGTTCTTC; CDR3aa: CASSLAPAGAGNEQFF
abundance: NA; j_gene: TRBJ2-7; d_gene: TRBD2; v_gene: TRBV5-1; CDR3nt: TGCGCCAGCAGCTTCACTAGCGAAACCTACGAGCAGTACTTC; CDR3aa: CASSFTSETYEQYF
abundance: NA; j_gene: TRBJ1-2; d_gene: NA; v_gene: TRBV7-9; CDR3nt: TGTGCCAGCAGCTTAGGGGGTAGCTCCTATGGCTACACCTTC; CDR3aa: CASSLGGSSYGYTF
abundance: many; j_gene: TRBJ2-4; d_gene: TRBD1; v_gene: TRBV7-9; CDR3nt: TGTGCCAGCAGCCCCGCGGGGGACAGGGAGTACTTC; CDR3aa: CASSPAGDREYF
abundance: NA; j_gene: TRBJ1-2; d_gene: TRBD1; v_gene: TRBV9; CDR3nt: TGTGCCAGCAGCCTCGGGACAGAGAAAGTCAACTATGGCTACACCTTC; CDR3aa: CASSLGTEKVNYGYTF
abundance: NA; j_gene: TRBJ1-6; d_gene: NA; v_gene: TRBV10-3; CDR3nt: TGTGCCATCAGTTCCGGACTGGGGAAGCGACCCCTCCACTTT; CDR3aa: CAISSGLGKRPLHF
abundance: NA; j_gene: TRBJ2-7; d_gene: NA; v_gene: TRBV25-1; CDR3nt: TGTGCCAGCAGTGCTCCGGACATCCCTTCCTACGAGCAGTACTTC; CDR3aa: CASSAPDIPSYEQYF